This TCR beta chain was recovered during a study of cytomegalovirus exposure and HLA in healthy donors. Study details: Genotyping of some 400 donors showed that over 80% belonged to the Caucasian-associated ancestry cluster.

PCR involved 60 Vbeta and 13 Jbeta primers. Clones were sequenced by immunoSEQ multiplex PCR, and TCRdb holds only the in-frame ones, with some missing. Among tens of thousands of clones, 86% were seen once, and the ten largest hold about 8.6%. Participants comprised healthy donors of bone marrow. The sample consisted of PBMCs. The origin of this receptor is a man between 25 and 39 years old in good health and CMV-seropositive.

CDR3 in amino acids: CASSRPMAQETQYF. CDR3 sequence (DNA): TGTGCCAGCAGTCGCCCGATGGCCCAAGAGACCCAGTACTTC. The V call is TRBV5-8, the J call TRBJ2-5; D unresolved. Between the trimmed V and J ends, which lost 5 bases and 1 base, there was a span of 12 bases. The CDR3 totals 14 residues. From germline, CDR1 is SGHTS and CDR2 YDEGEE. Variable domain in full (rest from reference TRBV5-8 and TRBJ2-5): EAGVTQSPTHLIKTRGQQATLRCSPISGHTSVYWYQQALGLGLQFLLWYDEGEERNRGNFPPRFSGRQFPNYSSELNVNALELEDSALYLCASSRPMAQETQYFGPGTRLLVL.